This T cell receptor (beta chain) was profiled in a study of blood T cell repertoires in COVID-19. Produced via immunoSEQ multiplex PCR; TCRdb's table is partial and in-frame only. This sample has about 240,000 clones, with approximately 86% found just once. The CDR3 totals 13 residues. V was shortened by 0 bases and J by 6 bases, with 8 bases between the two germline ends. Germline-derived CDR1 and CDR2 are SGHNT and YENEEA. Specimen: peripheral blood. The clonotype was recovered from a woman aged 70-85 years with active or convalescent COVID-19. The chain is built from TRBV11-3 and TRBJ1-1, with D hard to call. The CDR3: CASSLESGSEAFF. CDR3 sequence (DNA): TGTGCCAGCAGCTTAGAGTCGGGGTCTGAAGCTTTCTTT.